A single T cell receptor (beta chain) is shown here with its context. Its antigen is as yet unknown. This entry belongs to a study of blood T cells in healthy people across ages. Background on the study: About one barcoded beta molecule per two T cells was captured by template switching. Notes on the study in general: The lack of PBMC sorting stopped any conclusive naive versus antigen-experienced comparison.

The second PCR ran about 6 to 11 cycles with a sample-barcoded 5' primer and J-beta primers. A single record per CDR3 protein comes from TCRdb applying MiXCR to the 5' RACE reads. Among hundreds of thousands of distinct CDR3 sequences, 27% were seen once, and the ten largest hold 29%. Germline V gene sequence: CDR1 SGHRS, CDR2 YFSETQ. The CDR3 runs to 15 residues. V was pared by 0 bases and J by 1 base, with 11 bases between. The material sequenced was blood. The clonotype comes from a woman in her 70s in good health. This chain links TRBV5-1 with TRBJ2-7; D ambiguous. The CDR3 DNA is TGCGCCAGCAGCTTGGGGCCAGGCGATTCCTACGAGCAGTACTTC. Protein product: CASSLGPGDSYEQYF.